This is a list of T cell receptor beta chains from one sample in a study of beta chain features in type 1 diabetes. Using immunoSEQ multiplex PCR, the repertoire was profiled, and TCRdb retains in-frame clones only, with some absent. The profile covers a few hundred thousand clones, with under 13% appearing a single time and 1% to 1.5% taken by the ten largest. Sequencing was done on a sample of central memory CD4+ T cells from blood. The receptors derive from a man younger than 35 in good health. Both conserved end residues are trimmed from each CDR3. Fields, in order: CDR3 length, J gene, clone size, D gene, V gene, CDR3 protein. D genes are given only for firm matches. Part of the rows lack a size; the others show once, few, many or a class for expanded clones.

cdr3_length: 12
j_call: TRBJ2-7
clone_size: many
d_call: -
v_call: TRBV5-4
cdr3_aa: ASSPGRWSYEQY

cdr3_length: 13
j_call: TRBJ2-3
clone_size: -
d_call: -
v_call: TRBV7-6
cdr3_aa: ASSPGGQGSDTQY

cdr3_length: 15
j_call: TRBJ2-1
clone_size: many
d_call: -
v_call: TRBV28
cdr3_aa: ASSLGPGRGRRDEQF

cdr3_length: 13
j_call: TRBJ2-7
clone_size: -
d_call: -
v_call: TRBV2
cdr3_aa: ASTRRGTKQGEQY

cdr3_length: 14
j_call: TRBJ2-1
clone_size: -
d_call: -
v_call: TRBV9
cdr3_aa: ASSVGLGLPYNEQF

cdr3_length: 14
j_call: TRBJ2-7
clone_size: few
d_call: TRBD1
v_call: TRBV7-2
cdr3_aa: ASSRNIDRGHYEQY

cdr3_length: 17
j_call: TRBJ2-7
clone_size: -
d_call: -
v_call: TRBV7-9
cdr3_aa: ASSLFKRGLSGLKDEQY

cdr3_length: 12
j_call: TRBJ2-1
clone_size: -
d_call: -
v_call: TRBV5-1
cdr3_aa: ASSLMDSDNEQF

cdr3_length: 14
j_call: TRBJ1-3
clone_size: -
d_call: -
v_call: TRBV11-3
cdr3_aa: ASSLATGGTGNTIY

cdr3_length: 16
j_call: TRBJ1-2
clone_size: few
d_call: TRBD1
v_call: TRBV13
cdr3_aa: ASSLGPPWTGEDYGYT

cdr3_length: 13
j_call: TRBJ2-1
clone_size: -
d_call: TRBD2
v_call: TRBV7-2
cdr3_aa: ASSFSAGGPGEQF

cdr3_length: 15
j_call: TRBJ1-1
clone_size: few
d_call: TRBD1
v_call: TRBV7-9
cdr3_aa: ASSLGQGVGLGTEAF

cdr3_length: 13
j_call: TRBJ2-1
clone_size: few
d_call: TRBD2
v_call: TRBV5-1
cdr3_aa: ASSSLAGGGDEQF

cdr3_length: 14
j_call: TRBJ2-3
clone_size: few
d_call: TRBD2
v_call: TRBV10-3
cdr3_aa: AISAWTSGVTDTQY

cdr3_length: 9
j_call: TRBJ1-1
clone_size: -
d_call: -
v_call: TRBV20-1
cdr3_aa: SAHRTDEAF

cdr3_length: 12
j_call: TRBJ1-2
clone_size: -
d_call: TRBD1
v_call: TRBV9
cdr3_aa: ASTKDRANYGYT

cdr3_length: 12
j_call: TRBJ1-5
clone_size: -
d_call: -
v_call: TRBV7-6
cdr3_aa: ASSQGARNQPQH

cdr3_length: 16
j_call: TRBJ2-5
clone_size: -
d_call: TRBD1
v_call: TRBV9
cdr3_aa: ASSTLSGGTGYGETQY

cdr3_length: 11
j_call: TRBJ2-1
clone_size: few
d_call: TRBD2
v_call: TRBV10-2
cdr3_aa: ASERDNYNEQF

cdr3_length: 13
j_call: TRBJ2-1
clone_size: -
d_call: TRBD1
v_call: TRBV11-3
cdr3_aa: ASSFGDSDHNEQF

cdr3_length: 11
j_call: TRBJ2-7
clone_size: many
d_call: -
v_call: TRBV9
cdr3_aa: ASSLQDSYEQY

cdr3_length: 14
j_call: TRBJ2-1
clone_size: -
d_call: -
v_call: TRBV2
cdr3_aa: ASRLYGYSSYNEQF

cdr3_length: 11
j_call: TRBJ2-3
clone_size: few
d_call: -
v_call: TRBV5-1
cdr3_aa: ASGPSSTDTQY

cdr3_length: 13
j_call: TRBJ1-2
clone_size: -
d_call: -
v_call: TRBV5-1
cdr3_aa: ASSLLLTEGRANT

cdr3_length: 11
j_call: TRBJ2-6
clone_size: few
d_call: -
v_call: TRBV13
cdr3_aa: ASRHSGANVLT

cdr3_length: 15
j_call: TRBJ2-1
clone_size: -
d_call: -
v_call: TRBV4-2
cdr3_aa: ASSQDLGRETYNEQF

cdr3_length: 11
j_call: TRBJ1-5
clone_size: few
d_call: TRBD1
v_call: TRBV2
cdr3_aa: ASRWTGVEPQH

cdr3_length: 14
j_call: TRBJ1-4
clone_size: few
d_call: TRBD1
v_call: TRBV5-6
cdr3_aa: ASSLWQGVANEKLF